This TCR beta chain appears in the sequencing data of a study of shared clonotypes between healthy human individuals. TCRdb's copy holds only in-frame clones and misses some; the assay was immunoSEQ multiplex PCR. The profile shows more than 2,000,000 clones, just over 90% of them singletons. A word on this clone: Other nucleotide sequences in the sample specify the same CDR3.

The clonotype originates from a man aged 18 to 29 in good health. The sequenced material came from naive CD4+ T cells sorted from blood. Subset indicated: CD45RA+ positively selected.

CDR3 in DNA: TGTGCCAGCAGCGACAGGGGATACGAGCAGTACTTC. It translates to CASSDRGYEQYF. The chain employs TRBV27 and TRBJ2-7; 8 bases are a match to TRBD1. Germline trimming cut 6 bases from V and 4 bases from J; bases unmatched to any gene: 2. Germline CDR1 is MNHEY and CDR2 is SMNVEV (reference sequence). There are 12 residues in the CDR3.